The sequence of this T cell receptor beta chain was determined in a study of T cells in Graves' hyperthyroidism and ophthalmopathy. Study-wide findings and caveats: Before onset, ophthalmopathy was predicted by the model a median around 6.5 months earlier.

Diagnostic assessment was based on clinical symptoms, serum thyroxine and TRAb, thyroid ultrasound and orbital computed tomography. The table lists this clonotype with many counts. Its antigen is unknown. The TCR beta CDR3 regions underwent amplification using RNA transcripts as the source. The HTBI primer set drove a first-round RT-PCR of the TCR CDR3. TCRdb called the multiplex PCR reads again in MiXCR, with one record for every CDR3 protein. Here the sample spans roughly 500,000 distinct CDR3 sequences, 46% being singletons. The CDR3 is 15 amino acids. V lost 4 bases to trimming and J lost 3 bases; unmatched junction nucleotides: 7. Germline V gives CDR1 SGHRS, CDR2 YFSETQ.

What was sequenced was peripheral blood or thyroid tissue (not recorded which). The chain couples TRBV5-1 to TRBJ2-5; 9 bases fit TRBD2. The receptor's source is an adult woman with Graves' disease, either hyperthyroidism or ophthalmopathy (not recorded which). CDR3 residues: CASSPTGGREETQYF. Here the CDR3 DNA reads TGCGCCAGCAGCCCCACCGGCGGGAGGGAAGAGACCCAGTACTTC.